This TCR beta chain was sequenced in a study of T cell responses to AZD1222 COVID-19 vaccine. The wider study: Second doses at about 4 or about 12 weeks were pooled. Study-wide findings and caveats: Donors were mostly white British, more females; clonal diversity possibly underestimated.

A word on this clone: Its antigen is not known.

TCRdb keeps only in-frame clones here, not all; method: immunoSEQ multiplex PCR. The table records about 120,000 clones, about 88% of them present only once. CDR1 and CDR2 (germline): MDHEN, SYDVKM. This CDR3 has 14 residues. Trimming took 4 bases from V and 2 from J, leaving 11 bases between them. V and J are TRBV28 and TRBJ2-5; D is perhaps TRBD2 (6 bases). This receptor was identified in an adult in good health. The sequences come from peripheral blood, collected on day 0 of AZD1222 vaccination. The CDR3 sequence: CASSSISGQETQYF. The CDR3 DNA is TGTGCCAGCAGTTCCATTAGCGGTCAAGAGACCCAGTACTTC.